The 13 T cell receptor beta chains listed next were all sequenced from one sample in a study of blood T cell repertoires in COVID-19. The repertoire was sequenced with immunoSEQ multiplex PCR; TCRdb's copy has only in-frame clones and lacks some. This sample has about 120,000 clones; approximately 84% occur once, and the top ten carry 3% to 3.5%. Sample: peripheral blood. These TCRs come from a man between 35 and 55 years old with acute or convalescent COVID-19.

The chain links TRBV4-1 to TRBJ1-1, with D possibly being TRBD1 (5 bases). Deletions cut 5 bases from V and 1 base from J, with 14 bases between. This CDR3 has 15 amino acids. Germline CDR1 reads MGHRA; CDR2 reads YSYEKL. The CDR3 protein is CASSSGDLTNTEAFF. The CDR3 DNA reads as TGCGCCAGCAGCTCGGGGGACCTCACGAACACTGAAGCTTTCTTT.

There are a few counts of this clone. V gene TRBV4-2 combines with J gene TRBJ1-4; D gene ambiguous. Germline V gene lookup returns CDR1 LGHNA and CDR2 YNFKEQ. The CDR3 runs 14 residues. Trimming left V 1 base short and J 5 bases short, with 8 bases between. CDR3 sequence: CASSQGALNEKLFF. The CDR3 nucleotides read TGTGCCAGCAGCCAAGGGGCCTTGAATGAAAAACTGTTTTTT.

This chain connects TRBV7-3 to TRBJ2-3, with D possibly being TRBD2 (6 bases). Germline assignment: CDR1 SGHTA and CDR2 FQGTGA. The CDR3 loop spans 15 amino acids. V was cut by 1 base and J by 1 base, with 9 bases left in between. The CDR3 region is CASSLKGLGTDTQYF. CDR3 nucleotide sequence: TGTGCCAGCAGCTTAAAGGGACTCGGCACAGATACGCAGTATTTT. Full variable domain (outside the CDR3, taken from reference TRBV7-3 and TRBJ2-3): GAGVSQTPSNKVTEKGKYVELRCDPISGHTALYWYRQSLGQGPEFLIYFQGTGAADDSGLPNDRFFAVRPEGSVSTLKIQRTERGDSAVYLCASSLKGLGTDTQYFGPGTRLTVL.

V usage is TRBV12-3 or TRBV12-4 and J usage is TRBJ1-2, with 7 positions matching TRBD1. CDR3 length: 13 amino acids. With V trimmed by 5 bases and J by 2 bases, 2 bases remained unmatched. This CDR3 is CASSRDRNYGYTF. CDR3 bases: TGTGCCAGCAGTAGGGACAGAAACTATGGCTACACCTTC.

The J gene is TRBJ2-7, the V gene TRBV13; D call uncertain. The CDR3 is 12 amino acids. V lost 1 base to trimming and J lost 6 bases, with 7 bases between them. Germline V gene data show CDR1 as PRHDT and CDR2 as FYEKMQ (reference sequence). The CDR3 nucleotides are TGTGCCAGCAGCTTAGCCGGGTCCGAGCAGTACTTC. Its protein product is CASSLAGSEQYF. The variable domain in full, with the rest retrieved from reference TRBV13 and TRBJ2-7, is AAGVIQSPRHLIKEKRETATLKCYPIPRHDTVYWYQQGPGQDPQFLISFYEKMQSDKGSIPDRFSAQQFSDYHSELNMSSLELGDSALYFCASSLAGSEQYFGPGTRLTVT.

The chain combines TRBV18 with TRBJ2-7; no clear D gene. Germline assignment: CDR1 KGHSH and CDR2 LQKENI. Trimming shortened V by 0 bases and J by 1 base, and 7 bases separated the two germline ends. The CDR3 loop spans 14 amino acids. The CDR3 is CASSPPGQSYEQYF. CDR3 nucleotides: TGTGCCAGCTCACCACCTGGCCAGTCCTACGAGCAGTACTTC. Based on the CDR3 plus reference TRBV18 and TRBJ2-7, the full variable domain is NAGVMQNPRHLVRRRGQEARLRCSPMKGHSHVYWYRQLPEEGLKFMVYLQKENIIDESGMPKERFSAEFPKEGPSILRIQQVVRGDSAAYFCASSPPGQSYEQYFGPGTRLTVT.

CDR3 DNA sequence: TGTGCCAGTAGTACGATGACAGGTACCTACGAGCAGTACTTC. It is translated as CASSTMTGTYEQYF. The V call is TRBV19, the J call TRBJ2-7; D perhaps matches TRBD1 (6 bases). The CDR3 spans 14 residues. The V end was cut by 4 bases, the J end by 2 bases, with 12 bases between. CDR1 and CDR2 (germline): LNHDA, SQIVND (reference sequence).

This clone has a single count. The chain carries TRBV5-4 and TRBJ1-2; D is unclear. CDR3 length: 13 amino acids. The germline gives CDR1 SGHNT, CDR2 YYREEE (reference sequence). V dropped 2 bases and J dropped 3 bases, with 8 bases sitting between them. In nucleotides, the CDR3 is TGTGCCAGCAGCTTATGGGCAGACTATGGCTACACCTTC. Translating it yields CASSLWADYGYTF.

Only a few counts were recorded for this clone. V and J are TRBV10-3 and TRBJ2-3; 7 bases map to TRBD2. The V gene's germline CDR1 is ENHRY and CDR2 SYGVKD. CDR3 length: 14 residues. With V trimmed by 2 bases and J by 4 bases, 3 bases remained unmatched. The CDR3 loop reads CAISEGGVADTQYF. For the CDR3, the DNA is TGTGCCATCAGTGAGGGGGGGGTAGCAGATACGCAGTATTTT.

The CDR3 is CASSSTGSHLGEQYF. In DNA form, the CDR3 reads TGTGCCAGTAGTAGCACCGGGTCCCACCTGGGCGAGCAGTACTTC. The chain is built from TRBV19 and TRBJ2-7; D is undetermined. V lost 4 bases to trimming and J lost 6 bases, with 19 bases between them. The CDR3 has 15 amino acids. CDR1 and CDR2 (germline): LNHDA, SQIVND (reference sequence).

The chain has TRBV18 and TRBJ2-1; a weak D match, TRBD1 (6 bases). V lost 6 bases and J 0 bases, leaving 12 bases between the germline ends. Germline CDR1 and CDR2: KGHSH and LQKENI. This CDR3 is built from 15 residues. CDR3 in amino acids: CASSLQGSSYNEQFF. The CDR3 nucleotides read TGTGCCAGCTCCCTACAGGGTAGCTCCTACAATGAGCAGTTCTTC.

The V gene is TRBV19, the J gene TRBJ2-1; 8 positions agree with TRBD1. Losses at the gene ends were 4 bases for V and 9 bases for J; bases not matched to a gene: 8. Germline-derived CDR1 and CDR2 are LNHDA and SQIVND (reference sequence). The length of the CDR3 is 14 residues. The CDR3 sequence is CASSSSDRVREQFF. The DNA of the CDR3 is TGTGCCAGTAGTAGCTCGGACAGGGTCCGTGAGCAGTTCTTC.

The rearrangement links TRBV5-1 to TRBJ1-5; 7 positions match TRBD1. Germline V gene sequence: CDR1 SGHRS, CDR2 YFSETQ. This CDR3 is 14 amino acids long. J was trimmed by 5 bases and V by 2 bases; bases with no gene match: 4. CDR3 coding DNA: TGCGCCAGCAGCTTCGGGACAGAGGATCAGCCCCAGCATTTT. Protein sequence: CASSFGTEDQPQHF. Full variable domain (missing parts from reference TRBV5-1 and TRBJ1-5): KAGVTQTPRYLIKTRGQQVTLSCSPISGHRSVSWYQQTPGQGLQFLFEYFSETQRNKGNFPGRFSGRQFSNSRSEMNVSTLELGDSALYLCASSFGTEDQPQHFGDGTRLSIL.